The rows below give T cell receptor beta chains drawn from one sample of a study of cytomegalovirus exposure and HLA in healthy donors. Generated by immunoSEQ multiplex PCR, the TCRdb table keeps only in-frame clones and is missing some. This table holds roughly 140,000 clones, 60% to 85% found once. The sample consisted of PBMCs. Receptor source: a middle-aged man in good health and CMV-seropositive. Each CDR3 is given with its conserved first and last residue. Each record gives: V gene, clone size, D gene, CDR3 protein. D genes are given only for firm matches. Rows give clone size only sometimes, using once, few, many, or a class for an expanded clone.

v_gene: TRBV30; abundance: few; d_gene: -; CDR3aa: CAWSLQATSYEQYF
v_gene: TRBV2; abundance: once; d_gene: -; CDR3aa: CASSPYDGAIYNEQFF
v_gene: TRBV2; abundance: -; d_gene: TRBD2; CDR3aa: CASGGGSTYNEQFF
v_gene: TRBV5-4; abundance: -; d_gene: -; CDR3aa: CASSEPGHSSLGGYTF
v_gene: TRBV7-9; abundance: -; d_gene: -; CDR3aa: CSSSFGDSTSDTQYF
v_gene: TRBV5-1; abundance: -; d_gene: TRBD2; CDR3aa: CASSLQGLAGSLALGQYF
v_gene: TRBV30; abundance: -; d_gene: -; CDR3aa: CAWRDNNGYEQYF
v_gene: TRBV2; abundance: -; d_gene: TRBD2; CDR3aa: CASSEWSGGDTGELFF
v_gene: TRBV4-1; abundance: -; d_gene: -; CDR3aa: CASSQRGGGEETQYF
v_gene: TRBV5-1; abundance: -; d_gene: -; CDR3aa: CASSPISEPGLGYTF
v_gene: TRBV7-9; abundance: -; d_gene: -; CDR3aa: CSSTAAGNEQFF
v_gene: TRBV29-1; abundance: -; d_gene: -; CDR3aa: CSVGPGWYTEAFF
v_gene: TRBV6-5; abundance: -; d_gene: TRBD2; CDR3aa: CASSKTGELAGEQYF
v_gene: TRBV15; abundance: few; d_gene: -; CDR3aa: CATSRSTAGNFINQPQHF
v_gene: TRBV6-5; abundance: -; d_gene: -; CDR3aa: CASMNYVGGNTIYF
v_gene: TRBV15; abundance: -; d_gene: TRBD1; CDR3aa: CATSRRDRGDTEAFF
v_gene: TRBV6-5; abundance: -; d_gene: TRBD1; CDR3aa: CASSYFRTGAAYEQYF
v_gene: TRBV20-1; abundance: -; d_gene: -; CDR3aa: CSASLTYEQYF
v_gene: TRBV30; abundance: -; d_gene: TRBD1; CDR3aa: CAWSVRSTGGNEQYF
v_gene: TRBV28; abundance: few; d_gene: TRBD1; CDR3aa: CASSRPGTGSGEKLFF